This entry lists 13 T cell receptor beta chains sequenced from one sample in a study of regulatory T cells in long-lasting Graves disease (dated by TCRdb to about 2021). The library was prepared using multiplex PCR. TCRdb lists the instrument as Illumina HiSeq 4000. TCR beta libraries were built with iRepertoire HTBI primers and Arm-PCR amplification of CDR3 regions. The public reads were reprocessed in TCRdb via fastp at Q25 and MiXCR, keeping in-frame beta chains. Each CDR3 protein gets just one entry, which takes the most common genes and DNA from the rows behind it. The sample table contains around 420,000 distinct CDR3 sequences; only one count was recorded for about 14% of them. Clones ranked in the top ten supply 20% to 25% of the sample. The sample's time point label, decoded: newly diagnosed GD, antithyroid drugs for less than 3 months. RNA was extracted from PBMCs in TRIzol for both TCR sequencing and RNA sequencing.

This specimen consisted of peripheral blood mononuclear cells (PBMCs), obtained at new diagnosis, from a patient treated with antithyroid drugs. These receptors all stem from a female donor with Graves disease.

This clonotype was detected only a few times. The chain links TRBV14 to TRBJ2-1; D ambiguous. Looked up from germline, CDR1 is SGHDN and CDR2 is FVKESK. The V end lost 1 base, the J end lost 6 bases, and 22 bases lay between the germline ends. CDR3 length equals 18 residues. CDR3 region: CASSQGSPGRKLGNEQFF. DNA for the CDR3: TGTGCCAGCAGCCAAGGCTCGCCCGGTAGGAAGCTGGGCAATGAGCAGTTCTTC. The complete variable domain, with remaining parts taken from reference TRBV14 and TRBJ2-1, reads EAGVTQFPSHSVIEKGQTVTLRCDPISGHDNLYWYRRVMGKEIKFLLHFVKESKQDESGMPNNRFLAERTGGTYSTLKVQPAELEDSGVYFCASSQGSPGRKLGNEQFFGPGTRLTVL.

This clonotype was seen a handful of times. The gene calls are TRBV18 and TRBJ2-7, with 12 bases identical to TRBD2. Looked up from germline, CDR1 is KGHSH and CDR2 is LQKENI. The CDR3 has 15 residues. V was pared by 3 bases and J by 4 bases, with 4 bases of the junction left unmatched. Written as DNA, the CDR3 is TGTGCCAGCTCACCGACTAGCGGGAGTCAGTACGAGCAGTACTTC. Residues: CASSPTSGSQYEQYF.

As concerns this clonotype: A much more abundant neighbour one base away suggests this may be a read error. The genes are TRBV20-1 and TRBJ2-7, with 10 nucleotides matching TRBD1. Germline trimming cut 6 bases from V and 4 bases from J; bases unmatched to any gene: 15. Germline CDR1 and CDR2: DFQATT and SNEGSKA (reference sequence). There are 16 residues in the CDR3. The CDR3 protein is CSASTRAGTGAYEQYF. The CDR3 coding sequence is TGCAGTGCCTCAACACGCGCCGGGACAGGGGCATACGAGCAGTACTTC.

This clonotype occurred many times. The chain links TRBV27 to TRBJ1-5; tentatively, D is TRBD1 (5 bases). The V gene's germline CDR1 is MNHEY and CDR2 SMNVEV (reference sequence). This CDR3 has 13 residues. The germline V and J ends were trimmed by 6 bases and 4 bases, with 10 bases remaining between them. Here the CDR3 reads CASSLKGNQPQHF. CDR3 DNA: TGTGCCAGCAGCTTAAAGGGGAATCAGCCCCAGCATTTT.

This clonotype was recorded many times. The chain links TRBV29-1 to TRBJ2-2; 7 bases match TRBD2. This CDR3 is 12 amino acids long. Germline V gene lookup returns CDR1 SQVTM and CDR2 ANQGSEA. The CDR3 protein is CSTLGGTGELFF. CDR3 sequence (DNA): TGCAGTACCTTGGGGGGGACCGGGGAGCTGTTTTTT.

The chain uses TRBV20-1 and TRBJ2-7, with 13 positions matching TRBD2. This CDR3 has 17 amino acids. Germline CDR1 reads DFQATT; CDR2 reads SNEGSKA (reference sequence). The CDR3 DNA reads as TGCTCCCCGCGCGAGGGGACTAGCGGGATCTGGTTCTACGAGCAGTACTTC. Amino acid sequence: CSPREGTSGIWFYEQYF.

This clonotype was seen at least ten times. V usage is TRBV10-3 and J usage is TRBJ1-1, with D possibly being TRBD1 (5 bases). The CDR3 extends over 15 amino acids. The germline CDR1 and CDR2 sequences are ENHRY and SYGVKD. V lost 3 bases and J 5 bases, leaving 16 bases between the germline ends. CDR3 region: CAISEGLGDGTEAFF. CDR3 coding DNA: TGTGCCATCAGTGAAGGGTTGGGGGACGGGACTGAAGCTTTCTTT.

The chain couples TRBV10-3 to TRBJ2-1, with 10 positions matching TRBD1. Germline loops: CDR1 ENHRY, CDR2 SYGVKD. The CDR3 consists of 13 residues. Germline trimming cut 6 bases from V and 8 bases from J; bases unmatched to any gene: 4. DNA for the CDR3: TGTGCCATCAGGACAGGGGGCGGAGATGAGCAGTTCTTC. This gives the protein CAIRTGGGDEQFF.

This clonotype was observed many times. V is TRBV6-1 and J is TRBJ2-7; D not resolved. This CDR3 has 19 residues. V was shortened by 6 bases and J by 0 bases, with 27 bases between the two germline ends. Germline values: CDR1 MNHNS, CDR2 SASEGT. The CDR3 region has the DNA TGTGCCAGCAGCAGCTACAGATCCCAACGGGCGTCGAGCTCCTACGAGCAGTACTTC. It specifies CASSSYRSQRASSSYEQYF.

This clonotype was picked up one time. The chain recombines TRBV29-1 with TRBJ2-5, with 8 bases lining up with TRBD2. The V and J ends lost 0 bases and 3 bases, in that order; junction bases with no gene match: 15. The V gene's germline CDR1 is SQVTM and CDR2 ANQGSEA. The CDR3 has 18 amino acids. The CDR3 protein is CSVEDLGLAGLPEETQYF. In nucleotides, the CDR3 is TGCAGCGTTGAAGATCTGGGGCTAGCGGGCCTCCCGGAAGAGACCCAGTACTTC.

This clonotype was found a few times. The gene calls are TRBV28 and TRBJ2-3; no clear D gene. The CDR3 is 14 residues long. CDR1 is MDHEN and CDR2 is SYDVKM in the germline V gene. Trimming pared 8 bases from V and 5 bases from J, leaving 17 bases between. CDR3 residues: CASGPGREGDTQYF. The CDR3 DNA follows: TGTGCCAGCGGCCCGGGTAGGGAAGGAGATACGCAGTATTTT.

This clonotype was seen at least ten times. V and J are TRBV12-3 or TRBV12-4 and TRBJ1-3, with 8 bases fitting TRBD1. The CDR3 sequence is 14 residues long. The V and J ends lost 5 bases and 4 bases, in that order; junction bases with no gene match: 4. The CDR3 here is CASSPTGVGNTIYF. The CDR3 nucleotides are TGTGCCAGCAGTCCGACAGGGGTAGGAAACACCATATATTTT.

This clonotype was picked up a small number of times. The chain employs TRBV20-1 and TRBJ2-5; D possibly corresponds to TRBD1 (7 bases). Germline loops: CDR1 DFQATT, CDR2 SNEGSKA (reference sequence). CDR3 length: 13 residues. The V and J ends lost 6 bases and 3 bases respectively, with 14 bases between them. The CDR3 here is CSARGTAKETQYF. CDR3 in DNA: TGCAGTGCCCGCGGGACAGCTAAAGAGACCCAGTACTTC.